Presented here are 17 T cell receptor beta chains from one specimen sequenced in a study of blood T cell repertoires in COVID-19. Some clones are missing from TCRdb's copy, which holds only in-frame ones; the method was immunoSEQ multiplex PCR. The data hold 150,000 to 200,000 clones, with about 88% observed a single time. The sequenced sample was PBMCs or T cells enriched from blood (not recorded which). The receptors come from a woman aged 18-35 years who had recovered from COVID-19.

A single count supports this clone. The V gene is TRBV6-6, the J gene TRBJ1-1; D is unclear. This CDR3 has 10 residues. Trimming cost V 8 bases and J 2 bases, with 3 bases left between them. CDR1 and CDR2 (germline): MNHNY, SVGAGI (reference sequence). The CDR3 DNA sequence: TGTGCCAGCCTCAACACTGAAGCTTTCTTT. Its translation is CASLNTEAFF.

J is TRBJ2-7 and V is TRBV18; 9 positions match TRBD2. This CDR3 region has 15 residues. Losses at the gene ends were 0 bases for V and 5 bases for J; bases not matched to a gene: 5. CDR1 is KGHSH, CDR2 LQKENI, per germline. In DNA, the CDR3 is TGTGCCAGCTCACCACCATCTAGCGGGAAAAACGAGCAGTACTTC. Protein product: CASSPPSSGKNEQYF. The full variable domain, with the rest looked up from reference TRBV18 and TRBJ2-7, is NAGVMQNPRHLVRRRGQEARLRCSPMKGHSHVYWYRQLPEEGLKFMVYLQKENIIDESGMPKERFSAEFPKEGPSILRIQQVVRGDSAAYFCASSPPSSGKNEQYFGPGTRLTVT.

In nucleotides, the CDR3 is TGTGCCAGCAGTGGCCCGGGGATCTCCTACAATGAGCAGTTCTTC. It translates to CASSGPGISYNEQFF. The genes are TRBV25-1 and TRBJ2-1; D possibly corresponds to TRBD2 (5 bases). Germline V CDR1 and CDR2: MGHDK, SYGVNS. Trimming left V 4 bases short and J 0 bases short, with 10 bases between. This CDR3 spans 15 amino acids.

The genes are TRBV7-2 and TRBJ1-5, with D unresolved. The germline CDR1 and CDR2 sequences are SGHTA and FQGNSA. Deletions cut 2 bases from V and 6 bases from J, with 8 bases between. The CDR3 covers 13 residues. For the CDR3, the DNA is TGTGCCAGCAGCTTATTCCACGGTCAGCCCCAGCATTTT. Residues: CASSLFHGQPQHF.

Worth noting for this clone: This same CDR3 is encoded by further DNA sequences in the sample. V is TRBV6-5 and J is TRBJ2-5, with TRBD1 matching 10 bases. This CDR3 has 13 residues. J lost 2 bases, V lost 8 bases, and 2 bases had no gene match. Germline assignment: CDR1 MNHEY and CDR2 SVGAGI. DNA for the CDR3: TGTGCCAGCCGGACAGGGGGGCAAGAGACCCAGTACTTC. Translating gives CASRTGGQETQYF.

The J gene is TRBJ2-1, the V gene TRBV11-2; D might be TRBD1 (6 bases). Trimming removed 5 bases at V and 1 base at J, with 9 bases between. CDR3 length: 14 residues. Per germline, CDR1 SGHAT and CDR2 FQNNGV. The CDR3 bases are TGTGCCAGCAGCCGAACAGGGTCCTACAATGAGCAGTTCTTC. Amino acids: CASSRTGSYNEQFF.

The rearrangement links TRBV4-2 to TRBJ2-1; the match to TRBD2 covers 7 bases. This CDR3 region has 15 residues. The junction had 6 bases not matched to a gene; V was cut back by 1 base and J by 6 bases. CDR1 and CDR2 (germline): LGHNA, YNFKEQ. This CDR3 is CASSQGLLAVNEQFF. The CDR3 DNA reads as TGTGCCAGCAGCCAAGGCCTTCTAGCGGTCAATGAGCAGTTCTTC.

This sequence joins TRBV5-8 and TRBJ2-1; 9 nucleotides align to TRBD2. Germline lookup yields CDR1 SGHTS and CDR2 YDEGEE. CDR3 length: 16 amino acids. J gave up 0 bases and V 6 bases, and 7 bases lay outside the gene matches. Here the CDR3 DNA reads TGTGCCAGCACTAGCGGGGTCCTAAGCTCCTACAATGAGCAGTTCTTC. Translating it yields CASTSGVLSSYNEQFF.

The J gene is TRBJ1-4, the V gene TRBV11-2, with D tentatively TRBD1 (5 bases). Germline V CDR1 and CDR2: SGHAT, FQNNGV. CDR3 size: 12 residues. The germline V and J ends were trimmed by 3 bases and 8 bases, with 7 bases remaining between them. CDR3 bases: TGTGCCAGCAGCTTGTCAGGGGAAAAACTGTTTTTT. Translated: CASSLSGEKLFF.

The chain recombines TRBV2 with TRBJ2-5; TRBD2 might be the D (5 bases). Trimming took off 3 bases at V and 5 bases at J, with 19 bases between the two ends. This CDR3 contains 16 residues. CDR1 is SNHLY, CDR2 FYNNEI, per germline. The CDR3 spells CASSDPPSPLQETQYF. CDR3 nucleotide sequence: TGTGCCAGCAGTGACCCGCCTAGCCCTCTACAGGAGACCCAGTACTTC.

Here the CDR3 DNA reads TGTGCCAGTTCTGAAACCGGACCGGGGAGGGCTTTCTTT. It translates to CASSETGPGRAFF. The V gene is TRBV19, the J gene TRBJ1-1; D gene ambiguous. This CDR3 comprises 13 residues. Germline CDR1 is LNHDA and CDR2 is SQIVND (reference sequence). Trimming took off 8 bases at V and 11 bases at J, with 21 bases between the two ends.

V usage is TRBV30 and J usage is TRBJ1-6; D not certain. V was pared by 5 bases and J by 14 bases, with 19 bases between. Germline V gene data show CDR1 as GTSNPN and CDR2 as SVGIG (reference sequence). The length of the CDR3 is 13 residues. The CDR3 region has the DNA TGTGCCTGGGCTAATACAGTTTCCTCTACCCTCCACTTT. Translation: CAWANTVSSTLHF.

V and J are TRBV7-6 and TRBJ1-3; the D is unclear. This CDR3 is built from 15 residues. Germline V gene data show CDR1 as SGHVS and CDR2 as FNYEAQ. The V end was cut by 1 base, the J end by 4 bases, with 11 bases between. CDR3: CASSLDSRAGNTIYF. In DNA, the CDR3 is TGTGCCAGCAGCTTAGATTCGAGGGCCGGAAACACCATATATTTT.

The chain recombines TRBV6-1 with TRBJ1-5, with D maybe TRBD1 (5 bases). CDR1 MNHNS and CDR2 SASEGT come from the germline V gene. The CDR3 spans 15 residues. V was shortened by 4 bases and J by 4 bases, with 14 bases between the two germline ends. As DNA, the CDR3 is TGTGCCAGCAGTGTAGCGGACACATATAATCAGCCCCAGCATTTT. It is translated as CASSVADTYNQPQHF.

The chain employs TRBV15 and TRBJ2-5; no firm D call. V was cut by 3 bases and J by 4 bases, with 9 bases left in between. The CDR3 has 13 amino acids. Germline assignment: CDR1 LNHNV and CDR2 YYDKDF (reference sequence). The CDR3 nucleotides read TGTGCCACCAGCAGCATAGCCGGAGAGACCCAGTACTTC. It specifies CATSSIAGETQYF.

Note on this clone: The junction departs from the called germline gene at one end, perhaps through a read error. The rearrangement links TRBV11-3 to TRBJ2-3; maybe TRBD2 (5 bases). Germline lookup yields CDR1 SGHNT and CDR2 YENEEA. This CDR3 contains 15 residues. The CDR3 region has the DNA TGTGCCAGCAGCCTGGGTGGACTTTACACAGATACGCAGTTTTTT. It codes for CASSLGGLYTDTQFF.

Note on this clone: This sample also contains other DNA sequences that code for the same CDR3. This chain connects TRBV28 to TRBJ1-5; possible D gene TRBD1, 5 bases. CDR3 length equals 15 residues. V was trimmed by 2 bases and J by 1 base, leaving 9 bases between them. Germline CDR1 is MDHEN and CDR2 is SYDVKM. CDR3 amino acids: CASSLLGGSNQPQHF. CDR3 bases: TGTGCCAGCAGTTTACTCGGGGGAAGCAATCAGCCCCAGCATTTT.